Reported below is one TCR beta chain. Its specificity is unknown. CDR1 ENHRY and CDR2 SYGVKD come from the germline V gene. The CDR3 is 16 residues long. The V end lost 8 bases, the J end lost 2 bases, and 22 bases lay between the germline ends. The data are from a study of regulatory T cells in long-lasting Graves disease. Background on the study: Over 5 years on antithyroid drugs plus positive TSH receptor antibodies marked Graves' disease as persistent.

Indicated time point: persistent/refractory GD, antithyroid drugs over 5 years with positive TRAb. Researchers made the TCR library from RNA that was extracted from PBMCs. Doctors identified Graves' disease using the American Thyroid Association guidelines. It was an endocrinology department in Xi'an, China, that provided the patients. Relying on iRepertoire HTBI primers and Arm-PCR of CDR3 regions, the team built TCR beta libraries. TCRdb independently ran MiXCR on the multiplex PCR reads; one entry per CDR3 protein. The data show about 460,000 distinct CDR3 sequences, with around a fifth seen just once and approximately 14% held by the top ten. Findings and limits, study-wide: Researchers examined only peripheral blood and not thyroid tissue.

V and J are TRBV10-3 and TRBJ2-7; D is perhaps TRBD1 or TRBD2 (5 bases each). Sequences were derived from peripheral blood mononuclear cells (PBMCs), sampled when the disease was refractory, from a patient treated with antithyroid drugs. This receptor was taken from a female donor with Graves disease. The CDR3 sequence is CAISQSGRLKTYEQYF. The CDR3 DNA reads as TGTGCCATCTCTCAATCGGGGCGGCTTAAAACCTACGAGCAGTACTTC.